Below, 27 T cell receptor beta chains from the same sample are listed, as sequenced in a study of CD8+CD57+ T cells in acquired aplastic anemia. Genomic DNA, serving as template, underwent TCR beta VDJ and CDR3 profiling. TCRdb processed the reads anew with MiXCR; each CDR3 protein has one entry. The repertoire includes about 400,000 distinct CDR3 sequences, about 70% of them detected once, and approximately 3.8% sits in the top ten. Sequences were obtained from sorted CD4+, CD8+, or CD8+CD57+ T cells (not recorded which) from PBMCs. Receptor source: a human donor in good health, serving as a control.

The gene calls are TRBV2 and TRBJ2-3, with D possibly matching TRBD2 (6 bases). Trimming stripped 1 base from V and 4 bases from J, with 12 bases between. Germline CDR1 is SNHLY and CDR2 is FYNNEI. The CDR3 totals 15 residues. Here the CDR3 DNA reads TGTGCCAGCAGTGAAGAAACGGGAGTAGCAGATACGCAGTATTTT. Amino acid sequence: CASSEETGVADTQYF.

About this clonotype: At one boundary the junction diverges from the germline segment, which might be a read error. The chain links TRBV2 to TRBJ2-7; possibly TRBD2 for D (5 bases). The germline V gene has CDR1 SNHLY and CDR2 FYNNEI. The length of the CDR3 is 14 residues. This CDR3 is CASSKRAGANEEYF. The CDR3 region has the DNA TGTGCCAGCAGTAAAAGGGCGGGTGCCAACGAGGAGTACTTC.

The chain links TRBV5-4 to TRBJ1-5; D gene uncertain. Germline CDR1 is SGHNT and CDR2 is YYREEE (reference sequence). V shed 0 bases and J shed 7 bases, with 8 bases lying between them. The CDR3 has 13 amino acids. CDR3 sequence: CASSLDGKQPQHF. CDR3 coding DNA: TGTGCCAGCAGCTTGGATGGTAAACAGCCCCAGCATTTT.

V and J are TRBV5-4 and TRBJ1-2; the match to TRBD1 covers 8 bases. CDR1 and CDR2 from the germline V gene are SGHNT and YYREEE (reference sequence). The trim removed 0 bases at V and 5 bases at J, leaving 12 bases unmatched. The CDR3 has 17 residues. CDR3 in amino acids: CASSLGVRTGMVYGYTF. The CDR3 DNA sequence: TGTGCCAGCAGCTTGGGGGTCAGGACAGGGATGGTGTATGGCTACACCTTC.

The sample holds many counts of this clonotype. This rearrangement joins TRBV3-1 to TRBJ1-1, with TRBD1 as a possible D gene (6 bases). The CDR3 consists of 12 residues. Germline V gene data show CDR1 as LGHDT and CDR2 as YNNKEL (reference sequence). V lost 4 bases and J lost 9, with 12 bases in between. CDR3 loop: CASSLRQDKAFF. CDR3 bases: TGTGCCAGCAGCCTAAGACAGGACAAAGCTTTCTTT.

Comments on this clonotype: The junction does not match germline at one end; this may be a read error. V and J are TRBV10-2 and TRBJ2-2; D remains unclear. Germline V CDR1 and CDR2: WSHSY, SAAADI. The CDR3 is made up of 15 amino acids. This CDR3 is CASSLPAGTTDTLYF. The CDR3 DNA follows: TGTGCCAGCAGCCTCCCGGCAGGTACCACAGACACGCTGTATTTT.

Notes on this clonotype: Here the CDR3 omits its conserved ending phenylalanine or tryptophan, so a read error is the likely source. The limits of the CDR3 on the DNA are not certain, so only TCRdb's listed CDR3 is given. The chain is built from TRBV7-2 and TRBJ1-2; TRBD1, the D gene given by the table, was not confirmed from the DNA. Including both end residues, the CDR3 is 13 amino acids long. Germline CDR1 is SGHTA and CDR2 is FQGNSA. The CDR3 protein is CASSTQEGRVYGY.

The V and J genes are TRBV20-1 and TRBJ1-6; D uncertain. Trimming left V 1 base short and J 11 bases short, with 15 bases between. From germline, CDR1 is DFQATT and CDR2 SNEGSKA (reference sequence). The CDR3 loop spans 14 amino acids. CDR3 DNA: TGCAGTGCTAGAGCAGGTAACCAGCCCCCACCCCTCCACTTT. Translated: CSARAGNQPPPLHF.

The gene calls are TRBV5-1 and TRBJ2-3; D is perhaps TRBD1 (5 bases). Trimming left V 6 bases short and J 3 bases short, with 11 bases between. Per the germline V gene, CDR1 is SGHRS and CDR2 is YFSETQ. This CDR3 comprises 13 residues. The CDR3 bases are TGCGCCAGCATCATACCAGGGACAGATACGCAGTATTTT. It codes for CASIIPGTDTQYF.

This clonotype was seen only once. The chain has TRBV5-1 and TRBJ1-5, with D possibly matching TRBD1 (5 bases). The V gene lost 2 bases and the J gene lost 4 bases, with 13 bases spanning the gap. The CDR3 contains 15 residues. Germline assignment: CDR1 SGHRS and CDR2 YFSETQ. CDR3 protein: CASSFVGTGNQPQHF. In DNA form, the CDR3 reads TGCGCCAGCAGCTTTGTTGGGACGGGAAATCAGCCCCAGCATTTT.

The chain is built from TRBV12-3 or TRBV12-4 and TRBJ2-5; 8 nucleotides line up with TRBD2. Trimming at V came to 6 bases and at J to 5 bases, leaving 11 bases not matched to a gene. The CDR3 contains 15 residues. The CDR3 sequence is CASSDQRGLEETQYF. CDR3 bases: TGTGCCAGCAGCGATCAGCGGGGGCTGGAGGAGACCCAGTACTTC.

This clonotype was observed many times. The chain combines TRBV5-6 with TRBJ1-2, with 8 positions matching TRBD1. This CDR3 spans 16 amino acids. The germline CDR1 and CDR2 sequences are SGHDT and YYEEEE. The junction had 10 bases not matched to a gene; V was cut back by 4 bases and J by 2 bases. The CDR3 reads CASSQTGQGRNYGYTF. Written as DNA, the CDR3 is TGTGCCAGCAGCCAAACTGGACAGGGAAGGAACTATGGCTACACCTTC.

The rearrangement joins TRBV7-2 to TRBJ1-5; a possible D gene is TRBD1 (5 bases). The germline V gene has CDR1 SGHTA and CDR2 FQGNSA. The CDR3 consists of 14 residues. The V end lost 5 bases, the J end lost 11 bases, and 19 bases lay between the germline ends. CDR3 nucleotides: TGTGCCAGCAGCCTTGTCGGGGACCAAGAGACCCAGCATTTT. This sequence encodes CASSLVGDQETQHF.

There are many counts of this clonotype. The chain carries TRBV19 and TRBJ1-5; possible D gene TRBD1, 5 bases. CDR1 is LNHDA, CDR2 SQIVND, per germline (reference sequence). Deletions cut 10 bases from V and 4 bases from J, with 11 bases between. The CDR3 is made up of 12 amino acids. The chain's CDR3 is CATQGGNQPQHF. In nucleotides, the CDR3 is TGTGCCACCCAGGGTGGGAATCAGCCCCAGCATTTT.

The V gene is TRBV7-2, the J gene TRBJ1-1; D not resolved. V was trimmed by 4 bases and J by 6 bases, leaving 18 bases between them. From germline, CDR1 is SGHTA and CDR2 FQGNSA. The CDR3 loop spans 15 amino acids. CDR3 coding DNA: TGTGCCAGCAGCTATTCCAGCGGCCAGAATTCTGAAGCTTTCTTT. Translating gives CASSYSSGQNSEAFF.

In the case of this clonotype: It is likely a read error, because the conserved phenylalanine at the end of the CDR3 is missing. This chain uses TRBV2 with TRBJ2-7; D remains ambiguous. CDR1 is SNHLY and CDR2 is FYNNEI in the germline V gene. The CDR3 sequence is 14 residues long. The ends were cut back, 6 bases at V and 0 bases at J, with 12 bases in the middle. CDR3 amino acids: CASSVAANSYEQYG. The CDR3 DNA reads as TGTGCCAGCAGCGTAGCTGCTAACTCCTACGAGCAGTACGGC.

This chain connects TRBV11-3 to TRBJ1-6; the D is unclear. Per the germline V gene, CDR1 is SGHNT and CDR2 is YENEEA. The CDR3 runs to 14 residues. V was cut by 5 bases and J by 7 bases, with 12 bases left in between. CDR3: CASSPRGQNSPLHF. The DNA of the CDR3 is TGTGCCAGCAGCCCACGTGGCCAGAATTCACCCCTCCACTTT.

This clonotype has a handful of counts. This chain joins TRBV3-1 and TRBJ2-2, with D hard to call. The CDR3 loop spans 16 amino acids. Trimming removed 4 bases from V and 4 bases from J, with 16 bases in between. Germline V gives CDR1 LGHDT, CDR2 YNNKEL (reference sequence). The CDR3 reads CASSPRKAWGTGELFF. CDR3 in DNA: TGTGCCAGCAGCCCTAGGAAAGCCTGGGGCACCGGGGAGCTGTTTTTT.

This chain's CDR3 is CSAIQGWPEEQFF. CDR3 DNA sequence: TGCAGTGCTATTCAGGGTTGGCCTGAAGAGCAGTTCTTC. This sequence joins TRBV20-1 and TRBJ2-1; D possibly corresponds to TRBD1 (5 bases). The CDR3 contains 13 residues. CDR1 and CDR2 from the germline V gene are DFQATT and SNEGSKA (reference sequence). Trimming left V 4 bases short and J 10 bases short, with 17 bases between.

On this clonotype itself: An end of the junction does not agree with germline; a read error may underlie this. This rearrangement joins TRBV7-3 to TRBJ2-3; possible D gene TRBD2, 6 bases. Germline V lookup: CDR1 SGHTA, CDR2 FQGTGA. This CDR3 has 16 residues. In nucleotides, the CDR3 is TGTGCCAGCAGCGTAACGTCGCGGGGTTGCACCAGCACTCAGTATTTT. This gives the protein CASSVTSRGCTSTQYF.

The CDR3 sequence is CASSSRTSGGVGETQYF. CDR3 sequence (DNA): TGTGCCAGCAGCTCTCGGACTAGCGGGGGCGTAGGAGAGACCCAGTACTTC. The rearrangement uses TRBV9 and TRBJ2-5; 13 bases match TRBD2. CDR3 length: 17 amino acids. With 4 bases clipped from V and 4 bases from J, the junction kept 10 bases outside the gene matches. Germline V gives CDR1 SGDLS, CDR2 YYNGEE.

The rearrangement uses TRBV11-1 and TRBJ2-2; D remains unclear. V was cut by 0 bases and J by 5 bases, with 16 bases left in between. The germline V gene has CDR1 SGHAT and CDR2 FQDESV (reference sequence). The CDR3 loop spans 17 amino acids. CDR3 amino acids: CASSLARQTIRTGELFF. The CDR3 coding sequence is TGTGCCAGCAGCTTAGCGCGGCAGACAATCAGAACCGGGGAGCTGTTTTTT.

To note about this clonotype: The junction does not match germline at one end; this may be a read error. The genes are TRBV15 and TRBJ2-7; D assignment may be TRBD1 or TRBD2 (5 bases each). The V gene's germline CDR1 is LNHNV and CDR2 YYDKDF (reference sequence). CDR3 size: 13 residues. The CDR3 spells CATSRGRGREEYF. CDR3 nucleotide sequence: TGTGCCACCAGCAGAGGTCGGGGACGCGAGGAGTACTTC.

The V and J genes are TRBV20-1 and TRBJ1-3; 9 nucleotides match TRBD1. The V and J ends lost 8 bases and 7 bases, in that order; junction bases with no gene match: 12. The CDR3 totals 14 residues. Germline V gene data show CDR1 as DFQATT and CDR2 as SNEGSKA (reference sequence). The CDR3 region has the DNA TGCAGTATCCGTAGTACAGGGGGCTTCAACACCATATATTTT. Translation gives CSIRSTGGFNTIYF.

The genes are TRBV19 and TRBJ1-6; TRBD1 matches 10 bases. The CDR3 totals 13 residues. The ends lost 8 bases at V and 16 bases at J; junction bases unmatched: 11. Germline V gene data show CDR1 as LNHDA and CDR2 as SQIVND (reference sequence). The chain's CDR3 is CASCRDRGSLLHF. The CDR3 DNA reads TGTGCCAGTTGCAGGGACAGGGGATCACTGCTCCACTTT.

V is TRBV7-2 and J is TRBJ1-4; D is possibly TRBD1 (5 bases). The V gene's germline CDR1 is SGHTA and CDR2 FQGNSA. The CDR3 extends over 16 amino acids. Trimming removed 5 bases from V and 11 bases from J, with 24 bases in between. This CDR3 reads CASSPTGWNSQGKLFF. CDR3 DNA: TGTGCCAGCAGCCCAACTGGATGGAACTCTCAGGGCAAACTGTTTTTT.

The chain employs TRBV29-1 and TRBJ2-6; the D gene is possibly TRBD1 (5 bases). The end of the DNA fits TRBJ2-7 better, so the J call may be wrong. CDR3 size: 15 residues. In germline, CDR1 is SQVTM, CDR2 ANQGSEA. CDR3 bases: TGCAGCGTTGCAGGGCAAGCAGCGAGCTGCTACGAGCAGTACTTC. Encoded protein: CSVAGQAASCYEQYF.